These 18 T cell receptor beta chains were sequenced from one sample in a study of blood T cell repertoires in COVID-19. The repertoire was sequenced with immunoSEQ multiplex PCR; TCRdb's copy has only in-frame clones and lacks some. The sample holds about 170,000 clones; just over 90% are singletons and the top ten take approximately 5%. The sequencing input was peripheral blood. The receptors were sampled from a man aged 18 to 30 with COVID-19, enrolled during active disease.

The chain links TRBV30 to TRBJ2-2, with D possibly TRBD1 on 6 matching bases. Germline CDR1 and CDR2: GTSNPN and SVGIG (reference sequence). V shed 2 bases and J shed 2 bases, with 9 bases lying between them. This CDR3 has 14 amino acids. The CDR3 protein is CAWSLGANTGELFF. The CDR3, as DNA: TGTGCCTGGAGTTTGGGGGCTAACACCGGGGAGCTGTTTTTT.

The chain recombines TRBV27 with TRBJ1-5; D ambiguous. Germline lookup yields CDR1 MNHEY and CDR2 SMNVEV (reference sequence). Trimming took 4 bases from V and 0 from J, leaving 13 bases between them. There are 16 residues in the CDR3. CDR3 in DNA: TGTGCCAGCAGTTCAGCCCAGCGGGGTAGCAATCAGCCCCAGCATTTT. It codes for CASSSAQRGSNQPQHF.

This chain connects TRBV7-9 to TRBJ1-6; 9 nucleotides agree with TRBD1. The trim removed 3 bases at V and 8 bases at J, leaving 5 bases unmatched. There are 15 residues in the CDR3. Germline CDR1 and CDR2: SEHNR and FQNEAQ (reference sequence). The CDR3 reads CASSFTGGSDSPLHF. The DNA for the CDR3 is TGTGCCAGCAGCTTCACAGGGGGCTCAGATTCACCCCTCCACTTT.

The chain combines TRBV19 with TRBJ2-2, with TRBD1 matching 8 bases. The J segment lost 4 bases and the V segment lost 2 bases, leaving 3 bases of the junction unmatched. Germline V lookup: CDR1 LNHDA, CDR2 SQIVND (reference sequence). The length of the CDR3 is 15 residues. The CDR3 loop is CASSIQGAATGELFF. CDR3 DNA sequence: TGTGCCAGTAGTATACAGGGGGCGGCCACCGGGGAGCTGTTTTTT.

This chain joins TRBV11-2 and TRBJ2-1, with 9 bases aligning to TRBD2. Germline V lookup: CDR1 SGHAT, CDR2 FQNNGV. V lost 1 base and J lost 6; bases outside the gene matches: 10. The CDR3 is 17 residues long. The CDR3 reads CASSLGASGTRVNEQFF. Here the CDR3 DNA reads TGTGCCAGCAGCTTAGGGGCTAGCGGGACAAGGGTCAATGAGCAGTTCTTC. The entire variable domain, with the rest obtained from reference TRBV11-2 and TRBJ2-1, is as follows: EAGVAQSPRYKIIEKRQSVAFWCNPISGHATLYWYQQILGQGPKLLIQFQNNGVVDDSQLPKDRFSAERLKGVDSTLKIQPAKLEDSAVYLCASSLGASGTRVNEQFFGPGTRLTVL.

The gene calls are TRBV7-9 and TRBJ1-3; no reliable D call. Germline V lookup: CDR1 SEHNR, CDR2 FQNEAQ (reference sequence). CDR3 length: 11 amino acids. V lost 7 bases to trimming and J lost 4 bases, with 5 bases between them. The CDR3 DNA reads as TGTGCCAGCATAGAAGGAAACACCATATATTTT. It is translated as CASIEGNTIYF.

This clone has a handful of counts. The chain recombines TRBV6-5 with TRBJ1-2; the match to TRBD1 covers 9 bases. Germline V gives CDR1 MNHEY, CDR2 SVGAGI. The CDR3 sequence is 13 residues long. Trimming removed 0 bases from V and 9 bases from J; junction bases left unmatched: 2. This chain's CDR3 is CASSYSTGGRYTF. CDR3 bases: TGTGCCAGCAGTTACTCGACAGGGGGGCGCTACACCTTC.

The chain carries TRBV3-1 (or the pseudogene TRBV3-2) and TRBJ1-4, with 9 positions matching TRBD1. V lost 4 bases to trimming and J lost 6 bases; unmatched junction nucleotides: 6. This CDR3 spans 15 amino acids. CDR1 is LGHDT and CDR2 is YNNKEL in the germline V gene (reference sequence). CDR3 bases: TGTGCCAGCAGCCCCACGACAGGGGGTGATGAAAAACTGTTTTTT. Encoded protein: CASSPTTGGDEKLFF.

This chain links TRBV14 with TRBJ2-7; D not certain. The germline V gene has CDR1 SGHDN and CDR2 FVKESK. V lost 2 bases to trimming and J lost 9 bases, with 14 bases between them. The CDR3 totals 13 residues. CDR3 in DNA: TGTGCCAGCAGCCAAAGGCAAGATCAGGCGCAGTACTTC. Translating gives CASSQRQDQAQYF.

CDR3 DNA: TGTGCCAGCAGCTTAGCCTTTTTGGAGGGGGCCCAGCCCCAGCATTTT. Protein product: CASSLAFLEGAQPQHF. The V gene is TRBV7-2, the J gene TRBJ1-5; the match to TRBD1 covers 7 bases. This CDR3 is 16 amino acids long. Germline assignment: CDR1 SGHTA and CDR2 FQGNSA. V dropped 0 bases and J dropped 7; count of bases not matched to a gene: 9.

In nucleotides, the CDR3 is TGTGCCGAGTCGGACACCACCTACGAGCAGTACTTC. This sequence encodes CAESDTTYEQYF. The chain recombines TRBV10-3 with TRBJ2-7, with D tentatively TRBD1 (5 bases). CDR1 and CDR2 (germline): ENHRY, SYGVKD. This CDR3 has 12 residues. Trimming took 11 bases from V and 2 from J, leaving 13 bases between them.

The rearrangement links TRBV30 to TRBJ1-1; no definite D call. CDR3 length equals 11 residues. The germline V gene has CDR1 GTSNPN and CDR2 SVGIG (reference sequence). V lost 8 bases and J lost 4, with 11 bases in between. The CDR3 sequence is CAGLGFTEAFF. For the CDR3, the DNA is TGTGCCGGACTGGGGTTCACTGAAGCTTTCTTT. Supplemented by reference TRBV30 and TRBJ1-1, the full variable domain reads SQTIHQWPATLVQPVGSPLSLECTVEGTSNPNLYWYRQAAGRGLQLLFYSVGIGQISSEVPQNLSASRPQDRQFILSSKKLLLSDSGFYLCAGLGFTEAFFGQGTRLTVV.

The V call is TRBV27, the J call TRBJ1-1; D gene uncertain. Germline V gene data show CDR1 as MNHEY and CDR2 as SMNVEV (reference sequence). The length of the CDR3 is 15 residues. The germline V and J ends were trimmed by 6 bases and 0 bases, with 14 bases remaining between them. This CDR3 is CASSLTGYMNTEAFF. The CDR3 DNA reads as TGTGCCAGCAGCCTTACGGGGTACATGAACACTGAAGCTTTCTTT.

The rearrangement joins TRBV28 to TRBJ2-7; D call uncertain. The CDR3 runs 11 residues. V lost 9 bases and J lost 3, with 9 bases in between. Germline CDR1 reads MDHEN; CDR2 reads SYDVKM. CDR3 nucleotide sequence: TGTGCCAGTCATTCCGGCTACGAGCAGTACTTC. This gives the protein CASHSGYEQYF. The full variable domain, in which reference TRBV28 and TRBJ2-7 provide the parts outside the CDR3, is DVKVTQSSRYLVKRTGEKVFLECVQDMDHENMFWYRQDPGLGLRLIYFSYDVKMKEKGDIPEGYSVSREKKERFSLILESASTNQTSMYLCASHSGYEQYFGPGTRLTVT.

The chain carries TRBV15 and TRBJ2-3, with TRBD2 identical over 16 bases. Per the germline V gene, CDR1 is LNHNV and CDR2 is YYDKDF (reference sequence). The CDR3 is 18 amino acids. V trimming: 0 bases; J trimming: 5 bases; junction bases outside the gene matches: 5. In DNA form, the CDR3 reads TGTGCCACCAGCAGAGACGGGACTAGCGGGAGGGCCTTAGATACGCAGTATTTT. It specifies CATSRDGTSGRALDTQYF.

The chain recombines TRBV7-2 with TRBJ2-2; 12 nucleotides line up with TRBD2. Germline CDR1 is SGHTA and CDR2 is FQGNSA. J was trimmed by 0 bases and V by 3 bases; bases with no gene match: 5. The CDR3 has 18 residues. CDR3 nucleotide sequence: TGTGCCAGCAGCTTCCGACTAGCGGGGGACGCGAACACCGGGGAGCTGTTTTTT. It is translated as CASSFRLAGDANTGELFF.

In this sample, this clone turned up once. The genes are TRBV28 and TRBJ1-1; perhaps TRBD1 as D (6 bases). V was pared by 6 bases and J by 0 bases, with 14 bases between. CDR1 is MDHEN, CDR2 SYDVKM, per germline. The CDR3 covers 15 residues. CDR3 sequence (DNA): TGTGCCAGCAGAGCGCCGGGACAAATGAACACTGAAGCTTTCTTT. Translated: CASRAPGQMNTEAFF.

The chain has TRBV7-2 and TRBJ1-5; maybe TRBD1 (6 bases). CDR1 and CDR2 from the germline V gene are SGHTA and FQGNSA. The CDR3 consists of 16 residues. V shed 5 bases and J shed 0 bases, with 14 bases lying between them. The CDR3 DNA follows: TGTGCCAGCAGCAAACAGGGCCCCAATAGCAATCAGCCCCAGCATTTT. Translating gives CASSKQGPNSNQPQHF.